The 25 T cell receptor beta chains below were found in one sample sequenced in a study of vaccination effects on CD4 cells after COVID-19. Before any sequencing was done, the ViraFEST assay used viral peptide pools to expand antigen-specific CD4+ T cells. Cultured cells yielded isolated CD4+ T cells after 10 to 11 days. It was two doses of either the BNT162b2 or mRNA-1273 vaccine that participants received. The table came from immunoSEQ multiplex PCR; TCRdb's copy has only in-frame clones and leaves some out. The sample carries about 46,000 clones, about 76% recorded once. Antigen specificity for these receptors is unknown. This specimen consisted of CD4+ T cells from PBMCs cultured with HCoV-OC43 spike peptides, obtained after COVID-19 vaccination. Regarding subset: HCoV-OC43 spike overlapping peptide pool stimulation. All receptors derive from a human donor who received a COVID-19 vaccine.

This chain joins TRBV5-6 and TRBJ2-7; 7 bases align to TRBD1. The CDR3 is 13 amino acids. The trim removed 0 bases at V and 7 bases at J, leaving 4 bases unmatched. Looked up from germline, CDR1 is SGHDT and CDR2 is YYEEEE. CDR3 residues: CASSLAPDREQYF. DNA of the CDR3: TGTGCCAGCAGCTTGGCTCCGGACAGGGAGCAGTACTTC. Using reference TRBV5-6 and TRBJ2-7 for the parts outside the CDR3, the full variable domain is DAGVTQSPTHLIKTRGQQVTLRCSPKSGHDTVSWYQQALGQGPQFIFQYYEEEERQRGNFPDRFSGHQFPNYSSELNVNALLLGDSALYLCASSLAPDREQYFGPGTRLTVT.

Only a few counts were recorded for this clone. J is TRBJ1-5 and V is TRBV7-2, with 7 bases aligning to TRBD1. CDR3 length: 14 residues. The V and J ends lost 7 bases and 3 bases, in that order; junction bases with no gene match: 6. CDR1 is SGHTA and CDR2 is FQGNSA in the germline V gene. The DNA of the CDR3 is TGTGCCAGCACTAAGACAGGGATCAATCAGCCCCAGCATTTT. This translates into CASTKTGINQPQHF.

V gene TRBV29-1 combines with J gene TRBJ1-5; TRBD1 might be the D (5 bases). Trimming removed 5 bases at V and 4 bases at J, with 9 bases between. This CDR3 spans 12 amino acids. Per germline, CDR1 SQVTM and CDR2 ANQGSEA. CDR3 coding DNA: TGCAGCGTTCAGGGCGAAAATCAGCCCCAGCATTTT. Protein: CSVQGENQPQHF.

V is TRBV6-6 and J is TRBJ1-6; a possible D gene is TRBD1 (6 bases). Deletions cut 6 bases from V and 2 bases from J, with 14 bases between. The length of the CDR3 is 16 residues. In germline, CDR1 is MNHNY, CDR2 SVGAGI (reference sequence). The CDR3 DNA sequence: TGTGCCAGCAGACAGGGTTCTATGACCTATAATTCACCCCTCCACTTT. This translates into CASRQGSMTYNSPLHF.

The chain combines TRBV12-3 or TRBV12-4 with TRBJ1-6, with D possibly TRBD1 on 5 matching bases. This CDR3 region has 13 residues. V lost 7 bases and J lost 8, with 12 bases in between. The CDR3 sequence: CASNGGNHSPLHF. The CDR3 coding sequence is TGTGCCAGCAACGGGGGGAACCATTCACCCCTCCACTTT.

J is TRBJ1-2 and V is TRBV5-4, with 7 bases matching TRBD1. V gave up 3 bases and J gave up 6 bases; unmatched junction bases: 5. This CDR3 is built from 13 residues. The germline gives CDR1 SGHNT, CDR2 YYREEE (reference sequence). CDR3 sequence: CASSYRGVNGYTF. CDR3 nucleotides: TGTGCCAGCAGCTACAGGGGTGTCAATGGCTACACCTTC. Full variable domain (outside the CDR3, taken from reference TRBV5-4 and TRBJ1-2): ETGVTQSPTHLIKTRGQQVTLRCSSQSGHNTVSWYQQALGQGPQFIFQYYREEENGRGNFPPRFSGLQFPNYSSELNVNALELDDSALYLCASSYRGVNGYTFGSGTRLTVV.

The chain employs TRBV6-2 or TRBV6-3 and TRBJ1-2, with D maybe TRBD1 (5 bases). Deletions cut 2 bases from V and 6 bases from J, with 19 bases between. The CDR3 consists of 16 residues. Per the germline V gene, CDR1 is MNHEY and CDR2 is SVGEGT. The CDR3 spells CASSYGDLGAWNGYTF. The CDR3 DNA reads as TGTGCCAGCAGTTACGGCGACCTAGGGGCGTGGAATGGCTACACCTTC.

J is TRBJ1-5 and V is TRBV5-1; D remains ambiguous. CDR1 and CDR2 (germline): SGHRS, YFSETQ. There are 14 residues in the CDR3. Between the trimmed V and J ends, which lost 0 bases and 0 bases, there was a span of 4 bases. The CDR3 nucleotides are TGCGCCAGCAGCTTGGCCGGTAGCAATCAGCCCCAGCATTTT. This encodes CASSLAGSNQPQHF.

This chain connects TRBV11-2 to TRBJ2-7; 7 bases line up with TRBD1. This CDR3 contains 11 residues. Germline V CDR1 and CDR2: SGHAT, FQNNGV. With V trimmed by 8 bases and J by 3 bases, 1 base remained unmatched. The CDR3 loop reads CASRQGYEQYF. Here the CDR3 DNA reads TGTGCCAGCCGACAGGGCTACGAGCAGTACTTC.

This clone rates as medium-sized (0.01 to 0.1%). The DNA for the CDR3 is TGTGCCAGCAGCCAAGATCTAACAGGGGGGAGGAACTGGGCCAACGTCCTGACTTTC. Its translation is CASSQDLTGGRNWANVLTF. This rearrangement joins TRBV14 to TRBJ2-6, with TRBD1 matching 8 bases. The CDR3 loop spans 19 amino acids. Losses at the gene ends were 0 bases for V and 5 bases for J; bases not matched to a gene: 12. Per germline, CDR1 SGHDN and CDR2 FVKESK.

This clone was seen a handful of times. The chain links TRBV10-3 to TRBJ2-3; the D call may be TRBD1 or TRBD2 (6 bases each). This CDR3 has 15 residues. V lost 0 bases and J lost 4, with 11 bases in between. Germline V gene data show CDR1 as ENHRY and CDR2 as SYGVKD. The CDR3 reads CAISESGGAADTQYF. The CDR3 nucleotides read TGTGCCATCAGTGAGTCCGGGGGCGCGGCAGATACGCAGTATTTT.

The chain couples TRBV14 to TRBJ1-6; TRBD1 matches 7 bases. CDR1 SGHDN and CDR2 FVKESK come from the germline V gene. The CDR3 runs 16 residues. The V segment lost 0 bases and the J segment 9 bases; nucleotides outside the gene matches: 8. CDR3 amino acids: CASSQDGSTGSSPLHF. For the CDR3, the DNA is TGTGCCAGCAGCCAAGATGGATCGACAGGGTCTTCACCCCTCCACTTT.

The sample holds a few counts of this clone. The chain has TRBV10-2 and TRBJ2-2; D gene unclear. CDR3 size: 12 residues. Trimming pared 4 bases from V and 8 bases from J, leaving 8 bases between. Germline V gene sequence: CDR1 WSHSY, CDR2 SAAADI. The CDR3 protein is CASSVRRGELFF. For the CDR3, the DNA is TGCGCCAGCAGTGTGCGGAGAGGGGAGCTGTTTTTT.

The rearrangement uses TRBV13 and TRBJ1-6; possible D gene TRBD1, 5 bases. This CDR3 is 16 amino acids long. V was cut by 1 base and J by 0 bases, with 7 bases left in between. Germline V gives CDR1 PRHDT, CDR2 FYEKMQ (reference sequence). This CDR3 reads CASSLVGGSYNSPLHF. The CDR3 nucleotides read TGTGCCAGCAGCTTAGTGGGGGGCTCCTATAATTCACCCCTCCACTTT.

The rearrangement uses TRBV12-5 and TRBJ1-5, with D uncertain. CDR3 size: 14 residues. Germline V gene sequence: CDR1 LGHNT, CDR2 FRNRAP. The ends were cut back, 1 base at V and 4 bases at J, with 8 bases in the middle. The CDR3 sequence is CASGLDIQNQPQHF. DNA of the CDR3: TGTGCTAGTGGTTTGGACATTCAAAATCAGCCCCAGCATTTT.

The rearrangement joins TRBV5-3 to TRBJ1-4; 9 nucleotides align to TRBD1. TRBV5-3 is reported as an ORF; its role is uncertain. The V segment lost 0 bases and the J segment 8 bases; nucleotides outside the gene matches: 2. The CDR3 is made up of 14 amino acids. Written as DNA, the CDR3 is TGTGCCAGAAGCTTGGGACAGGGGGAGGAAAAACTGTTTTTT. Its translation is CARSLGQGEEKLFF.

The chain has TRBV5-1 and TRBJ2-6; 8 nucleotides align to TRBD2. This CDR3 is built from 18 residues. From germline, CDR1 is SGHRS and CDR2 YFSETQ. Trimming cost V 2 bases and J 2 bases; bases outside gene matches: 9. The CDR3 DNA follows: TGCGCCAGCAGCTTACCGGGACTAGAGGGTACTGGGGCCAACGTCCTGACTTTC. Translated, it gives CASSLPGLEGTGANVLTF.

J is TRBJ1-3 and V is TRBV18, with D hard to call. The germline V gene has CDR1 KGHSH and CDR2 LQKENI. Trimming stripped 0 bases from V and 1 base from J, with 13 bases between. CDR3 length equals 17 residues. The CDR3 region is CASSPPHSGGSGNTIYF. The DNA for the CDR3 is TGTGCCAGCTCACCACCTCACAGTGGAGGTTCTGGAAACACCATATATTTT.

Only a few counts were recorded for this clone. The J gene is TRBJ1-2, the V gene TRBV6-5; a possible D gene is TRBD1 (6 bases). The CDR3 is made up of 12 amino acids. Trimming took 9 bases from V and 6 from J, leaving 14 bases between them. CDR1 MNHEY and CDR2 SVGAGI come from the germline V gene. This chain's CDR3 is CARGDRINGYTF. DNA for the CDR3: TGTGCCAGGGGAGACAGGATTAATGGCTACACCTTC.

V is TRBV29-1 and J is TRBJ1-2, with D perhaps TRBD1 (6 bases). Trimming stripped 3 bases from V and 8 bases from J, with 13 bases between. The CDR3 consists of 12 residues. From germline, CDR1 is SQVTM and CDR2 ANQGSEA. Here the CDR3 reads CSVDRQGTGYTF. The CDR3 bases are TGCAGCGTTGATCGGCAGGGGACCGGCTACACCTTC.

V is TRBV18 and J is TRBJ1-1; the D gene is possibly TRBD1 (5 bases). The CDR3 is 14 residues long. V shed 2 bases and J shed 4 bases, with 11 bases lying between them. CDR1 is KGHSH, CDR2 LQKENI, per germline. CDR3 nucleotides: TGTGCCAGCTCACCAGAGGTCCAGGGCACTGAAGCTTTCTTT. Encoded protein: CASSPEVQGTEAFF.

This rearrangement joins TRBV9 to TRBJ2-3; 8 nucleotides match TRBD2. Germline assignment: CDR1 SGDLS and CDR2 YYNGEE. The CDR3 is 15 residues long. J lost 2 bases, V lost 3 bases, and 5 bases had no gene match. The CDR3 here is CASSGAGGHTDTQYF. The CDR3 DNA reads as TGTGCCAGCAGCGGGGCGGGGGGCCACACAGATACGCAGTATTTT.

The rearrangement links TRBV5-5 to TRBJ2-2, with D perhaps assigned TRBD1 or TRBD2 (5 bases each). The V gene's germline CDR1 is SGHKS and CDR2 YYEKEE (reference sequence). The ends were cut back, 1 base at V and 8 bases at J, with 9 bases in the middle. The CDR3 spans 13 residues. The CDR3, as DNA: TGTGCCAGCAGCTTGAGAGGGGAAGGGGAGCTGTTTTTT. Protein sequence: CASSLRGEGELFF. The full variable domain, rest sourced from reference TRBV5-5 and TRBJ2-2, is DAGVTQSPTHLIKTRGQQVTLRCSPISGHKSVSWYQQVLGQGPQFIFQYYEKEERGRGNFPDRFSARQFPNYSSELNVNALLLGDSALYLCASSLRGEGELFFGEGSRLTVL.

J is TRBJ1-5 and V is TRBV19; D unclear. Trimming pared 1 base from V and 4 bases from J, leaving 2 bases between. Germline V gives CDR1 LNHDA, CDR2 SQIVND (reference sequence). CDR3 length: 12 amino acids. The CDR3 nucleotides are TGTGCCAGTAGTATAGGGAATCAGCCCCAGCATTTT. This encodes CASSIGNQPQHF.

This chain links TRBV3-1 (or the pseudogene TRBV3-2) with TRBJ2-1; TRBD2 matches at 12 bases. The CDR3 is made up of 17 amino acids. Germline-derived CDR1 and CDR2 are LGHDT and YNNKEL (reference sequence). Trimming at V came to 6 bases and at J to 8 bases, leaving 14 bases not matched to a gene. CDR3 loop: CASSARLAGVGLDEQFF. The CDR3 DNA reads TGTGCCAGCAGTGCCCGACTAGCGGGAGTGGGGTTGGATGAGCAGTTCTTC.